What follows are 5 T cell receptor beta chains derived from one specimen sequenced in a study of OX40 agonist ivuxolimab in advanced cancers. The assay was immunoSEQ multiplex PCR, and TCRdb's table has in-frame clones only and misses some. The sample has tens of thousands of clones, less than 85% seen once. The specimen comprised CD4+ or CD8+ T cells sorted from blood, sampled in a trial of the OX40 agonist ivuxolimab. These receptors all come from an adult with an advanced solid tumor such as melanoma, head and neck, liver or kidney cancer.

The chain carries TRBV5-1 and TRBJ2-5, with no clear D. Germline values: CDR1 SGHRS, CDR2 YFSETQ. Trimming stripped 4 bases from V and 1 base from J, with 11 bases between. This CDR3 contains 14 residues. DNA of the CDR3: TGCGCCAGCAGCACCCTGGACGGCCAAGAGACCCAGTACTTC. Translated, it gives CASSTLDGQETQYF. The full variable domain, its missing parts supplied by reference TRBV5-1 and TRBJ2-5, is KAGVTQTPRYLIKTRGQQVTLSCSPISGHRSVSWYQQTPGQGLQFLFEYFSETQRNKGNFPGRFSGRQFSNSRSEMNVSTLELGDSALYLCASSTLDGQETQYFGPGTRLLVL.

This clone was recorded a few times. The chain combines TRBV5-8 with TRBJ2-1; 10 positions agree with TRBD1. The CDR3 spans 17 residues. The germline gives CDR1 SGHTS, CDR2 YDEGEE. V shed 2 bases, J shed 0 bases, and the junction held 5 bases outside the gene matches. The CDR3 here is CASSLGQGVYSYNEQFF. The CDR3 DNA reads as TGTGCCAGCAGCTTAGGACAGGGGGTATACTCCTACAATGAGCAGTTCTTC.

The chain recombines TRBV2 with TRBJ1-2; D not resolved. Germline V gives CDR1 SNHLY, CDR2 FYNNEI. V lost 2 bases, J lost 1 base, and 5 bases lay in between. CDR3 size: 13 residues. The CDR3 DNA follows: TGTGCCAGCAGTGAACGGGTTAACTATGGCTACACCTTC. It is translated as CASSERVNYGYTF.

This rearrangement joins TRBV2 to TRBJ1-1; D is ambiguous. This CDR3 is 13 amino acids long. Germline V gene lookup returns CDR1 SNHLY and CDR2 FYNNEI. V gave up 8 bases and J gave up 4 bases, with 14 bases separating them. CDR3 coding DNA: TGTGCCAGCTGTTCGACCCGGGTCACTGAAGCTTTCTTT. Encoded protein: CASCSTRVTEAFF.

The chain recombines TRBV4-3 with TRBJ2-2, with D uncertain. The V and J ends lost 0 bases and 3 bases respectively, with 11 bases between them. From germline, CDR1 is LGHNA and CDR2 YSLEER. This CDR3 comprises 16 residues. The CDR3 protein is CASSQDLRQHTGELFF. CDR3 coding DNA: TGCGCCAGCAGCCAAGATCTCCGGCAGCACACCGGGGAGCTGTTTTTT.